This T cell receptor (beta chain) was observed in a study of T cell responses to AZD1222 COVID-19 vaccine (dated by TCRdb to about 2021). Turning to the overall study: A total of approximately 240 trial participants underwent TCR sequencing, of whom 207 received two doses of AZD1222 and some 26 received two doses of the MenACWY control vaccine. Trial participants were enrolled by age into subgroups of 18-55, 56-69 and 70-plus years, and around 150, 28 and 57 TCR-sequenced participants, respectively, were included in these subgroups.

Per the publication, the time point label means: about 28 days (+/-7) after the second vaccine dose. AZD1222 recipients given second doses at about 4 weeks or at about 12 weeks were pooled, since spike-specific TCR depth and breadth were not found to differ between the two schedules. Samples from vaccinated people were obtained from the UK trials COV001 and COV002, which included a single-blind randomized controlled phase 2/3 trial of AZD1222 (ChAdOx1 nCoV-19) in healthy adults. Trial participant PBMC samples were collected at day 0 and day 28 after the second dose for TCRbeta chain sequencing. The CDR3 regions of human TCRbeta chains were analyzed by immunosequencing. The authors processed their data as follows. TCRs in the repertoires were compared against a reference library of SARS-CoV-2-specific TCRs that had been generated with the MIRA antigen-specificity platform. Breadth was defined as the fraction of unique TCRs that were SARS-CoV-2-associated. Depth was defined as the fraction of total T cells that were SARS-CoV-2-associated. Using the MIRA data, each spike-specific TCR was mapped to the spike region that the TCR reacts to and placed in a CD4 or CD8 class. Log10-transformed breadth and depth values were compared by one-way ANOVA with Sidak's multiple comparisons tests. The table was pulled from immuneACCESS by TCRdb, which kept in-frame rearrangements only. Such tables lose some clones; where checked, under half of the loss comes from unresolved V genes, and the rest has no known cause. Clonal size and the V and J genes are those of that table, whereas D and trimming came from the DNA. Across this sample there are around 26,000 clones, with 88% seen only once. The ten most abundant clones make up about 2.5% of the sample.

In the germline V gene, CDR1 corresponds to SGHTA and CDR2 to FQGNSA. From its cysteine to its phenylalanine, the CDR3 spans 12 amino acids. The entry retains the CDR3 DNA only, 36 bases that are in frame from base 1. V sheds 1 base and J sheds 8 bases, leaving 8 bases between their ends. Here is what the overall study found, with its caveats: Only five or six AZD1222 recipients were SARS-CoV-2 seropositive at baseline, limiting conclusions about previously exposed vaccinees. No day 14 peak-response samples were available, so repertoires were characterized only after the peak T cell response. Epitopes outside the regions mutated in the B.1.351 and B.1.1.7 variants were reportedly recognized by nearly half of the unique spike-specific TCRs. The vaccine-associated CD4 TCRs covered the entire spike protein, and the dominant responses fell in regions 160-218 and 743-854. A significant rise in spike-specific TCR breadth and depth was observed after two AZD1222 doses relative to day 0 and relative to MenACWY recipients. Participants were mostly white British and included more females than males, and it was suggested by the authors that clonal diversity may have been underestimated. The 56-69-year group was small, and its depth increase did not reach significance, likely because of low power.

Details on this clone: Its antigen is currently not known. Base qualities are missing; no much larger clone stands one base away.

The sequence links TRBV7-2 to TRBJ1-2; the D gene is unclear. This clonotype originated in an adult who received the AZD1222 COVID-19 vaccine. This specimen was peripheral blood, taken 28 days after the second AZD1222 dose. DNA sequence: TGTGCCAGCAGCTTAGAACTGGGGGGCTACACCTTC. Its translation is CASSLELGGYTF.